Each of the 4 T cell receptor beta chains below was sequenced from the same sample in a study of blood T cells in healthy people across ages. A second PCR of about 7 to 11 cycles used a sample-barcoded 5' primer and a J-beta primer mix. TCRdb called the 5' RACE reads again in MiXCR, with one record for every CDR3 protein. The data contain some 790,000 distinct CDR3 sequences, less than 35% of them singletons. Sequencing input: blood. All receptors come from a woman of 80 years or more in good health.

The chain links TRBV19 to TRBJ2-5, with 9 bases lining up with TRBD1. The junction had 5 bases not matched to a gene; V was cut back by 4 bases and J by 5 bases. Germline CDR1 reads LNHDA; CDR2 reads SQIVND (reference sequence). The CDR3 sequence is 14 residues long. As DNA, the CDR3 is TGTGCCAGTAGTAGGGGACAGGGTCCCGAGACCCAGTACTTC. Protein product: CASSRGQGPETQYF. Together with reference TRBV19 and TRBJ2-5, the CDR3 gives the full variable domain: DGGITQSPKYLFRKEGQNVTLSCEQNLNHDAMYWYRQDPGQGLRLIYYSQIVNDFQKGDIAEGYSVSREKKESFPLTVTSAQKNPTAFYLCASSRGQGPETQYFGPGTRLLVL.

This chain uses TRBV6-2 or TRBV6-3 with TRBJ2-5; D may be TRBD1 (6 bases). The CDR3 is 19 amino acids. Trimming took off 2 bases at V and 2 bases at J, with 24 bases between the two ends. CDR1 and CDR2 (germline): MNHEY, SVGEGT. CDR3 DNA: TGTGCCAGCAGTTACGAGGGTCAGGGGCAGCTGCTCCCTCAAGAGACCCAGTACTTC. Protein product: CASSYEGQGQLLPQETQYF.

As for this clonotype: Since the CDR3 does not end with the conserved phenylalanine or tryptophan, this likely comes from a read error. This sequence joins TRBV20-1 and TRBJ2-5; TRBD2 might be the D (5 bases). Germline CDR1 and CDR2: DFQATT and SNEGSKA (reference sequence). V lost 5 bases and J 1 base, leaving 17 bases between the germline ends. The CDR3 extends over 15 amino acids. CDR3 amino acids: CSARNTRATQETQYV. CDR3 bases: TGCAGTGCTCGAAACACTAGGGCTACCCAAGAGACCCAGTACGTC.

Notes on this clonotype: A much larger clone sits a single nucleotide away, making a read error possible. The chain is built from TRBV2 and TRBJ2-1; tentatively, D is TRBD1 (6 bases). The CDR3 covers 12 residues. CDR1 is SNHLY and CDR2 is FYNNEI in the germline V gene. For the CDR3, the DNA is TGTGCCAGCACCGAAACAGGGAATGGGCAGTTCTTC. Its translation: CASTETGNGQFF. Full variable domain (remainder filled in from reference TRBV2 and TRBJ2-1): EPEVTQTPSHQVTQMGQEVILRCVPISNHLYFYWYRQILGQKVEFLVSFYNNEISEKSEIFDDQFSVERPDGSNFTLKIRSTKLEDSAMYFCASTETGNGQFFGPGTRLTVL.